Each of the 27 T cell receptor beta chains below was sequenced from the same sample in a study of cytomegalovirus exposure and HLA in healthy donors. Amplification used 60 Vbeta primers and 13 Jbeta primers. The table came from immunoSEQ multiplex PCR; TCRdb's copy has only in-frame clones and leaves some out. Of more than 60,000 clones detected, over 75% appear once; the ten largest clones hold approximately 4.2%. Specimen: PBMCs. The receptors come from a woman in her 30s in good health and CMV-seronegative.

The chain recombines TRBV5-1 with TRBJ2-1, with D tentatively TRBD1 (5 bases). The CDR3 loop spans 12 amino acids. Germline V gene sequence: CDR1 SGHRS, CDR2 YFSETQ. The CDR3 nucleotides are TGCTCCCGAACCCCTGGGGCAAATGAGCAGTTCTTC. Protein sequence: CSRTPGANEQFF.

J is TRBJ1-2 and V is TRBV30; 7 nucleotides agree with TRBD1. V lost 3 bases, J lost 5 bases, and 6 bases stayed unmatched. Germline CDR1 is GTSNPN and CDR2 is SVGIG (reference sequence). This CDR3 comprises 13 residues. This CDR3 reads CAWRHRGWYGYTF. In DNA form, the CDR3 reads TGTGCCTGGAGACACAGGGGTTGGTATGGCTACACCTTC.

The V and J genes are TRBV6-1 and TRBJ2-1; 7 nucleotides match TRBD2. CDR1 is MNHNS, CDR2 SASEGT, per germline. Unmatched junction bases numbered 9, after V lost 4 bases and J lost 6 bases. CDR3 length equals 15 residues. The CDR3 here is CASSVSGTTPNEQFF. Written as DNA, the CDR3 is TGTGCCAGCAGTGTTTCCGGGACTACCCCCAATGAGCAGTTCTTC.

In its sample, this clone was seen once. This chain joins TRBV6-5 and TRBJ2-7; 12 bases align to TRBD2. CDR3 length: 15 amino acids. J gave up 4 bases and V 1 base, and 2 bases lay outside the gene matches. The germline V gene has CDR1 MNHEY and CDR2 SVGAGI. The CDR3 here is CASSYYTSGGYEQYF. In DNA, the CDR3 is TGTGCCAGCAGTTACTACACTAGCGGGGGGTACGAGCAGTACTTC.

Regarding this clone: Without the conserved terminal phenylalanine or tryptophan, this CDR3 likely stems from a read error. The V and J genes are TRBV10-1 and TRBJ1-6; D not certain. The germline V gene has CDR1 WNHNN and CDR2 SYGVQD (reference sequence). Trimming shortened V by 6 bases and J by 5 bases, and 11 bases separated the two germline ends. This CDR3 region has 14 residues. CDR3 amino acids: CASSQVGDNSPLHL. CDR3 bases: TGCGCCAGCAGCCAGGTTGGCGATAATTCACCCCTCCACCTT.

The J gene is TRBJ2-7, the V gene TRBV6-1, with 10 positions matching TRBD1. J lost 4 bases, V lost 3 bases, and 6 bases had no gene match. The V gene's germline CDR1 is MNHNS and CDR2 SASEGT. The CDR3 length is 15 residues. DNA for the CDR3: TGTGCCAGCAGTGATGTGGGACAGGGGTTTTACGAGCAGTACTTC. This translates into CASSDVGQGFYEQYF.

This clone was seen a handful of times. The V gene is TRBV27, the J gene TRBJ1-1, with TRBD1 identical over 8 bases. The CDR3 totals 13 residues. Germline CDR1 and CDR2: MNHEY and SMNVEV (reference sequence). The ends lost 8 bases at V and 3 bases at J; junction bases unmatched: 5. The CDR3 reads CASQNRGDTEAFF. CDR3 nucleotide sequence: TGTGCCAGCCAGAACAGGGGGGACACTGAAGCTTTCTTT.

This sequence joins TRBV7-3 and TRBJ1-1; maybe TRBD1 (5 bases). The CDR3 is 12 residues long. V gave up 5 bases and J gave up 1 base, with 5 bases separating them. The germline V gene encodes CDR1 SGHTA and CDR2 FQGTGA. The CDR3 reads CASSTGNTEAFF. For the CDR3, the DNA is TGTGCCAGCAGCACAGGGAACACTGAAGCTTTCTTT.

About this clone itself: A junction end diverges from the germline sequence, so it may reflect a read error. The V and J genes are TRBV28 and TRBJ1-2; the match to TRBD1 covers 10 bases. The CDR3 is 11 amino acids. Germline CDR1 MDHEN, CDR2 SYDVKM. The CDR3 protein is CASSFSGGQGF. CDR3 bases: TGTGCCAGCAGTTTTTCTGGGGGACAGGGGTTC.

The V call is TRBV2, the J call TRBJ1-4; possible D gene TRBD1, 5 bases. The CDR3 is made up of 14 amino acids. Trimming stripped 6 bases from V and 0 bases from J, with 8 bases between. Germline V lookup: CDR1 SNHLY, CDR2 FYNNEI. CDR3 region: CASRGGTTNEKLFF. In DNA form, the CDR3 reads TGTGCCAGCAGGGGGGGGACAACTAATGAAAAACTGTTTTTT. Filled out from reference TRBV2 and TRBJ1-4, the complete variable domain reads EPEVTQTPSHQVTQMGQEVILRCVPISNHLYFYWYRQILGQKVEFLVSFYNNEISEKSEIFDDQFSVERPDGSNFTLKIRSTKLEDSAMYFCASRGGTTNEKLFFGSGTQLSVL.

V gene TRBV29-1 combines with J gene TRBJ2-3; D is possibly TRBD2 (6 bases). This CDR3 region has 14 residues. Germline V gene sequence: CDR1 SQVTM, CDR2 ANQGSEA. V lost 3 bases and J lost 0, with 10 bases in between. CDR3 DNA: TGCAGCGTTGAGGGGACTTTTAGCACAGATACGCAGTATTTT. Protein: CSVEGTFSTDTQYF.

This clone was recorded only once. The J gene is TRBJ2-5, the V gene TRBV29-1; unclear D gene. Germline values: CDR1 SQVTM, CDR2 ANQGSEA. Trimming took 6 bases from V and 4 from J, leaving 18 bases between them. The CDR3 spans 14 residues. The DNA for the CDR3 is TGCAGCGTCGAGACCCTTGACCCAGGAGAGACCCAGTACTTC. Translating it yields CSVETLDPGETQYF.

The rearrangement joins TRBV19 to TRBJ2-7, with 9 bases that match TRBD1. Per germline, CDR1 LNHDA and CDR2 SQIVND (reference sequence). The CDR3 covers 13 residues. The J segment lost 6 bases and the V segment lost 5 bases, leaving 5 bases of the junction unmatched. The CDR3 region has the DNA TGTGCCAGTAGTGGCCACAGGGGGCTCGAGCAGTACTTC. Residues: CASSGHRGLEQYF.

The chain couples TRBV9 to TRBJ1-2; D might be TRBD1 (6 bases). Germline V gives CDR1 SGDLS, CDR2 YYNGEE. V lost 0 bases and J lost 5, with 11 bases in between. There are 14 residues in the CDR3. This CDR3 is CASSVGQELYGYTF. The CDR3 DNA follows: TGTGCCAGCAGCGTAGGACAGGAGCTGTATGGCTACACCTTC.

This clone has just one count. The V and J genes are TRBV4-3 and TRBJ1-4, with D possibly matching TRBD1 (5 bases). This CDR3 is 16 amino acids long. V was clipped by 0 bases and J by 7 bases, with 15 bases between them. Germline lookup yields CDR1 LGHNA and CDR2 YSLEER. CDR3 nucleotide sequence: TGCGCCAGCAGCCAAGATGGGGACTGGGCTCGTGAAAAACTGTTTTTT. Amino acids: CASSQDGDWAREKLFF.

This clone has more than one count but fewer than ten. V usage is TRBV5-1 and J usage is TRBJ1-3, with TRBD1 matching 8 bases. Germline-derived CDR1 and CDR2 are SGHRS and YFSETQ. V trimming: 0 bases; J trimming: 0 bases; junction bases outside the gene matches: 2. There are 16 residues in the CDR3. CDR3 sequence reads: CASSLGTGTSGNTIYF. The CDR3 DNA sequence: TGCGCCAGCAGCTTGGGGACAGGGACCTCTGGAAACACCATATATTTT.

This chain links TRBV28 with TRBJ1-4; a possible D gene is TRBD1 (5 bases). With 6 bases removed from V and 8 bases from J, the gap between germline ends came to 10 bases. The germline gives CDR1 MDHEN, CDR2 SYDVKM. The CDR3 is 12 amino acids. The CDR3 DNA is TGTGCCAGCAGCCAGGGAGGGGAAAAACTGTTTTTT. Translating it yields CASSQGGEKLFF.

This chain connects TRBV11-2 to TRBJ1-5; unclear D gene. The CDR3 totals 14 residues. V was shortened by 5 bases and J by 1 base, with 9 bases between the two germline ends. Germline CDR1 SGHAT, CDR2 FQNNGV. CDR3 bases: TGTGCCAGCAGCGTAGCAGGAAGCAATCAGCCCCAGCATTTT. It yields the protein CASSVAGSNQPQHF.

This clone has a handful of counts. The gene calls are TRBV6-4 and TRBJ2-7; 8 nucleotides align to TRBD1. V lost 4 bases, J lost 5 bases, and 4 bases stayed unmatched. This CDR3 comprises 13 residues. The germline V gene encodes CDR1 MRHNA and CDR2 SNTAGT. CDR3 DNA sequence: TGTGCCAGCAGTGCCGGACAGGGAGACGAGCAGTACTTC. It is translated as CASSAGQGDEQYF.

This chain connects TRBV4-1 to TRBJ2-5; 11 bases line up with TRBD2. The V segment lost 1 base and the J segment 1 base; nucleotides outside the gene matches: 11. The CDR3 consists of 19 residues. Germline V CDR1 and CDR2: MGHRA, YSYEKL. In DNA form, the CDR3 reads TGCGCCAGCAGCCAAGGAGAACTAGCGGGAGCACCCAGCCAAGAGACCCAGTACTTC. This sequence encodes CASSQGELAGAPSQETQYF.

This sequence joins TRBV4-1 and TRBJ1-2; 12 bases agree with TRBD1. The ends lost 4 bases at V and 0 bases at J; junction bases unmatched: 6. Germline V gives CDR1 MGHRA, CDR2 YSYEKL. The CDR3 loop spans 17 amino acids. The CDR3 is CASSLGTGGPSNYGYTF. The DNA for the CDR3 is TGCGCCAGCAGCCTAGGGACAGGGGGCCCCTCTAACTATGGCTACACCTTC.

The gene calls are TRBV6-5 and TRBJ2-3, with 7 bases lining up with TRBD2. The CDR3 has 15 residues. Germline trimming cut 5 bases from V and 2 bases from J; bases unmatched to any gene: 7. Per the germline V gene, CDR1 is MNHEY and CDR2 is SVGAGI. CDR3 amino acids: CASSPASGYTDTQYF. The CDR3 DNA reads TGTGCCAGCAGTCCTGCTAGCGGATACACAGATACGCAGTATTTT.

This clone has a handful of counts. For the CDR3, the DNA is TGTGCCAGCTCCCTACAGGGGTACGACGAGCAGTACTTC. It is translated as CASSLQGYDEQYF. The V and J genes are TRBV18 and TRBJ2-7, with 7 bases matching TRBD1. CDR1 is KGHSH, CDR2 LQKENI, per germline. CDR3 length: 13 residues. V was pared by 6 bases and J by 5 bases, with 7 bases of the junction left unmatched.

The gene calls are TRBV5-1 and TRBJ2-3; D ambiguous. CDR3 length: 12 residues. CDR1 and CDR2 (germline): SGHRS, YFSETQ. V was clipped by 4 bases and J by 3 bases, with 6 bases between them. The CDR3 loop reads CASSRQTDTQYF. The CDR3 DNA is TGCGCCAGCAGCCGACAAACAGATACGCAGTATTTT.

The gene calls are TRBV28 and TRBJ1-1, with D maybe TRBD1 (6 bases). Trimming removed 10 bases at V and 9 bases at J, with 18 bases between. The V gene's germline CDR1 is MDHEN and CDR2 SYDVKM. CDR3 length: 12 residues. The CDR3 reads CATRTAIYQAFF. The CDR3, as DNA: TGTGCCACCAGGACAGCGATCTACCAAGCTTTCTTT.

Here the CDR3 reads CATSRDPGFSYEQYF. The DNA for the CDR3 is TGTGCCACCAGCAGAGATCCGGGGTTCTCCTACGAGCAGTACTTC. This rearrangement joins TRBV15 to TRBJ2-7; perhaps TRBD2 as D (5 bases). The CDR3 has 15 amino acids. Germline V gene data show CDR1 as LNHNV and CDR2 as YYDKDF (reference sequence). Trimming shortened V by 0 bases and J by 0 bases, and 9 bases separated the two germline ends.

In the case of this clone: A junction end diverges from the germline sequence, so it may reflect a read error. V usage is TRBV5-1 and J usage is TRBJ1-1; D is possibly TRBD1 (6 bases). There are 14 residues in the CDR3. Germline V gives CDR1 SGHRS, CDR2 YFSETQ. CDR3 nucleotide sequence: TGCGCCAGCAGAGAACAGGGTCTGAAAACTGAAGCTTTCTTT. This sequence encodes CASREQGLKTEAFF.